Below, 29 T cell receptor beta chains from the same sample are listed, as sequenced in a study of T cells in Graves' hyperthyroidism and ophthalmopathy. The TCR beta CDR3 regions underwent amplification using RNA transcripts as the source. Initially, a first-round RT-PCR of the TCR CDR3 employed the HTBI primer set. TCRdb processed the multiplex PCR reads anew with MiXCR; each CDR3 protein has one entry. In the table there are some 740,000 distinct CDR3 sequences, 14% of which are singletons. The sample consisted of blood. The receptors derive from a young woman with Graves' hyperthyroidism.

There are many counts of this clonotype. The chain links TRBV10-3 to TRBJ2-7, with TRBD2 as a possible D gene (5 bases). CDR3 length equals 12 residues. The germline V gene has CDR1 ENHRY and CDR2 SYGVKD. With 5 bases removed from V and 0 bases from J, the gap between germline ends came to 5 bases. The CDR3 spells CAISRDSYEQYF. CDR3 bases: TGTGCCATCAGTCGGGACTCCTACGAGCAGTACTTC.

The sample holds one count of this clonotype. A much larger clonotype is one base distant, so this may be a read error. CDR3 loop: CASTTDRAHTEAFF. DNA for the CDR3: TGTGCCAGCACCACCGACAGGGCCCACACTGAAGCTTTCTTT. The chain carries TRBV6-1 and TRBJ1-1; 7 positions match TRBD1. V lost 7 bases to trimming and J lost 3 bases; unmatched junction nucleotides: 8. Germline V gene sequence: CDR1 MNHNS, CDR2 SASEGT. CDR3 length: 14 amino acids.

At least ten counts were recorded for this clonotype. As DNA, the CDR3 is TGCGCCAGCAGCCCGAGACAGGGGGCGTTATCAGATACGCAGTATTTT. Translated, it gives CASSPRQGALSDTQYF. This chain links TRBV4-1 with TRBJ2-3, with 10 bases identical to TRBD1. Germline CDR1 reads MGHRA; CDR2 reads YSYEKL. The CDR3 totals 16 residues. The V and J ends lost 4 bases and 4 bases, in that order; junction bases with no gene match: 8.

This clonotype was seen ten or more times. The rearrangement uses TRBV19 and TRBJ2-1; 9 nucleotides match TRBD1. There are 14 residues in the CDR3. Germline CDR1 LNHDA, CDR2 SQIVND (reference sequence). V lost 6 bases to trimming and J lost 6 bases; unmatched junction nucleotides: 6. The CDR3 sequence: CASRRQGGVNEQFF. In nucleotides, the CDR3 is TGTGCCAGTAGACGACAGGGGGGGGTCAATGAGCAGTTCTTC.

This clonotype was detected a few times. The V and J genes are TRBV5-5 and TRBJ2-7, with D tentatively TRBD1 or TRBD2 (6 bases each). The V and J ends lost 4 bases and 4 bases respectively, with 21 bases between them. This CDR3 has 16 residues. Germline CDR1 reads SGHKS; CDR2 reads YYEKEE (reference sequence). Here the CDR3 DNA reads TGTGCCAGCAGCGTATTGCCGGAGGGGACACCATACGAGCAGTACTTC. Its translation: CASSVLPEGTPYEQYF. Variable domain in full (rest from reference TRBV5-5 and TRBJ2-7): DAGVTQSPTHLIKTRGQQVTLRCSPISGHKSVSWYQQVLGQGPQFIFQYYEKEERGRGNFPDRFSARQFPNYSSELNVNALLLGDSALYLCASSVLPEGTPYEQYFGPGTRLTVT.

This clonotype was detected only a few times. V usage is TRBV27 and J usage is TRBJ1-5; D is unresolved. The V end lost 4 bases, the J end lost 0 bases, and 13 bases lay between the germline ends. CDR1 is MNHEY and CDR2 is SMNVEV in the germline V gene (reference sequence). This CDR3 contains 16 residues. CDR3: CASSSTGFRSNQPQHF. The CDR3 DNA is TGTGCCAGCAGTTCTACGGGGTTCCGTAGCAATCAGCCCCAGCATTTT.

This clonotype was counted at least ten times. The chain carries TRBV11-2 and TRBJ2-1; 10 nucleotides agree with TRBD2. After removal of 8 bases from V and 8 bases from J, the junction contained 12 bases not matched to a gene. This CDR3 is built from 15 residues. Germline assignment: CDR1 SGHAT and CDR2 FQNNGV. CDR3 DNA sequence: TGTGCCAGCTCTTGGGAGCTAGCGGGAGAAGATGAGCAGTTCTTC. Protein sequence: CASSWELAGEDEQFF.

There are many counts of this clonotype. The V and J genes are TRBV10-2 and TRBJ2-1; D is unclear. Germline loops: CDR1 WSHSY, CDR2 SAAADI. V lost 3 bases and J lost 4, with 13 bases in between. The CDR3 consists of 15 residues. The CDR3 region has the DNA TGCGCCAGCAGTGATAAGGATCCACGGTACAATGAGCAGTTCTTC. Protein sequence: CASSDKDPRYNEQFF.

This clonotype was counted at least ten times. The V gene is TRBV12-3 or TRBV12-4, the J gene TRBJ2-5; 7 nucleotides agree with TRBD2. The CDR3 loop spans 14 amino acids. J lost 1 base, V lost 5 bases, and 4 bases had no gene match. CDR3 sequence reads: CASSRLALQETQYF. CDR3 coding DNA: TGTGCCAGCAGTCGACTAGCTCTCCAAGAGACCCAGTACTTC.

This clonotype has at least ten counts. V gene TRBV4-1 combines with J gene TRBJ2-7; perhaps TRBD1 as D (5 bases). Germline values: CDR1 MGHRA, CDR2 YSYEKL. The V end lost 2 bases, the J end lost 3 bases, and 11 bases lay between the germline ends. The CDR3 is made up of 14 amino acids. The CDR3, as DNA: TGCGCCAGCAGCCAACCTACAGGAAGCTACGAGCAGTACTTC. Its protein is CASSQPTGSYEQYF.

This clonotype was observed a handful of times. The rearrangement joins TRBV24-1 to TRBJ1-2; 9 bases align to TRBD1. The germline V gene has CDR1 KGHDR and CDR2 SFDVKD. Trimming at V came to 3 bases and at J to 8 bases, leaving 12 bases not matched to a gene. The CDR3 is 16 residues long. The CDR3 DNA follows: TGTGCCACCAGTGATCCTACCCAGGACAGGGGCGAAGGCTACACCTTC. It codes for CATSDPTQDRGEGYTF.

This rearrangement joins TRBV18 to TRBJ1-1; the D gene is possibly TRBD1 (6 bases). V lost 3 bases, J lost 3 bases, and 14 bases lay in between. Germline V lookup: CDR1 KGHSH, CDR2 LQKENI. This CDR3 is built from 15 residues. In DNA, the CDR3 is TGTGCCAGCTCACCCTACAGGGAAGATCACACTGAAGCTTTCTTT. Protein: CASSPYREDHTEAFF. Looking up the rest from reference TRBV18 and TRBJ1-1 gives the full variable domain: NAGVMQNPRHLVRRRGQEARLRCSPMKGHSHVYWYRQLPEEGLKFMVYLQKENIIDESGMPKERFSAEFPKEGPSILRIQQVVRGDSAAYFCASSPYREDHTEAFFGQGTRLTVV.

The chain has TRBV4-1 and TRBJ2-7, with 12 bases fitting TRBD1. This CDR3 region has 17 residues. Germline-derived CDR1 and CDR2 are MGHRA and YSYEKL. V lost 1 base to trimming and J lost 7 bases; unmatched junction nucleotides: 11. The CDR3 spells CASSQGRPGQGAREQYF. DNA of the CDR3: TGCGCCAGCAGCCAAGGGCGCCCGGGACAGGGGGCAAGGGAGCAGTACTTC.

The genes are TRBV5-1 and TRBJ2-6; D not certain. The CDR3 totals 17 residues. V gave up 2 bases and J gave up 0 bases, with 12 bases separating them. Germline-derived CDR1 and CDR2 are SGHRS and YFSETQ. CDR3 nucleotides: TGCGCCAGCAGCTTCGCCGTCGGAAGCTCTGGGGCCAACGTCCTGACTTTC. Its protein is CASSFAVGSSGANVLTF.

This clonotype was counted at least ten times. The chain is built from TRBV15 and TRBJ1-4; D gene ambiguous. This CDR3 comprises 16 residues. Trimming cost V 0 bases and J 8 bases, with 16 bases left between them. The V gene's germline CDR1 is LNHNV and CDR2 YYDKDF (reference sequence). CDR3 amino acids: CATSRDAAGRKEKLFF. DNA of the CDR3: TGTGCCACCAGCAGAGACGCGGCAGGACGAAAGGAAAAACTGTTTTTT.

This rearrangement joins TRBV19 to TRBJ2-1; TRBD2 aligns across 14 bases. The germline gives CDR1 LNHDA, CDR2 SQIVND (reference sequence). The CDR3 spans 17 residues. V gave up 1 base and J gave up 2 bases; unmatched junction bases: 1. CDR3 protein: CASSIGLAGGPYNEQFF. CDR3 bases: TGTGCCAGTAGTATAGGACTAGCGGGAGGGCCCTACAATGAGCAGTTCTTC.

This clonotype was counted a few times. The V and J genes are TRBV12-3 or TRBV12-4 and TRBJ2-6; 12 positions agree with TRBD2. V shed 4 bases and J 4 bases; nucleotides not matched to a gene: 5. The CDR3 length is 17 residues. The CDR3 DNA reads TGTGCCAGCAGTTGGACTAGCGGGGCCGCCGGGGCCAACGTCCTGACTTTC. It translates to CASSWTSGAAGANVLTF.

This clonotype came up many times. The genes are TRBV29-1 and TRBJ2-7; the match to TRBD2 covers 7 bases. Trimming cost V 5 bases and J 0 bases; bases outside gene matches: 4. CDR3 length: 13 amino acids. Germline V gene sequence: CDR1 SQVTM, CDR2 ANQGSEA. CDR3 sequence (DNA): TGCAGCGTTCTCGGGGACTACTCCTACGAGCAGTACTTC. It is translated as CSVLGDYSYEQYF.

This clonotype was found many times. The chain combines TRBV5-5 with TRBJ1-2, with TRBD1 matching 8 bases. This CDR3 is built from 14 residues. Germline CDR1 and CDR2: SGHKS and YYEKEE (reference sequence). J gave up 6 bases and V 0 bases, and 4 bases lay outside the gene matches. CDR3 residues: CASSLGQGADGYTF. The DNA of the CDR3 is TGTGCCAGCAGCTTGGGGCAGGGGGCTGATGGCTACACCTTC.

This clonotype turned up a few times. The V and J genes are TRBV6-1 and TRBJ2-4; 7 nucleotides match TRBD2. CDR3 size: 15 residues. With 4 bases clipped from V and 1 base from J, the junction kept 4 bases outside the gene matches. Looked up from germline, CDR1 is MNHNS and CDR2 is SASEGT. For the CDR3, the DNA is TGTGCCAGCAGTGCGTGGGAGGGGGCCAAAAACATTCAGTACTTC. Translating it yields CASSAWEGAKNIQYF.

This chain uses TRBV19 with TRBJ2-1; 9 bases line up with TRBD1. The germline V gene encodes CDR1 LNHDA and CDR2 SQIVND (reference sequence). The CDR3 loop spans 14 amino acids. The V gene end was trimmed by 2 bases and the J gene end by 9 bases; junction bases not matched to a gene: 5. The CDR3 here is CASSILGTGREQFF. CDR3 nucleotide sequence: TGTGCCAGTAGTATATTGGGGACAGGGCGTGAGCAGTTCTTC. The full variable domain, its missing parts supplied by reference TRBV19 and TRBJ2-1, is DGGITQSPKYLFRKEGQNVTLSCEQNLNHDAMYWYRQDPGQGLRLIYYSQIVNDFQKGDIAEGYSVSREKKESFPLTVTSAQKNPTAFYLCASSILGTGREQFFGPGTRLTVL.

There are many counts of this clonotype. V and J are TRBV7-2 and TRBJ2-1, with 10 bases lining up with TRBD1. Trimming at V came to 5 bases and at J to 9 bases, leaving 7 bases not matched to a gene. Germline loops: CDR1 SGHTA, CDR2 FQGNSA. This CDR3 has 14 residues. In DNA, the CDR3 is TGTGCCAGCAGCCCCCGGGACAGGGGAGGTGAGCAGTTCTTC. Amino acids: CASSPRDRGGEQFF.

This clonotype showed up many times. This chain joins TRBV12-3 or TRBV12-4 and TRBJ2-3; TRBD2 aligns across 16 bases. This CDR3 contains 19 residues. V was clipped by 1 base and J by 5 bases; unmatched bases: 9. Here the CDR3 DNA reads TGTGCCAGCAGTTTAGGACAGGGGACTAGCGGGAGGGCCCGAGATACGCAGTATTTT. Translating gives CASSLGQGTSGRARDTQYF.

J is TRBJ2-3 and V is TRBV3-1; 11 bases fit TRBD2. Germline values: CDR1 LGHDT, CDR2 YNNKEL (reference sequence). V shed 3 bases, J shed 3 bases, and the junction held 8 bases outside the gene matches. The CDR3 is made up of 17 amino acids. The CDR3 sequence is CASSQPQLAGETDTQYF. Written as DNA, the CDR3 is TGTGCCAGCAGCCAGCCGCAACTAGCGGGAGAGACAGATACGCAGTATTTT.

This clonotype was found many times. The chain has TRBV2 and TRBJ2-1, with 9 bases lining up with TRBD2. The CDR3 runs to 15 residues. J lost 7 bases, V lost 7 bases, and 11 bases had no gene match. CDR1 and CDR2 (germline): SNHLY, FYNNEI. CDR3 sequence: CASKGPAGGLNEQFF. In DNA form, the CDR3 reads TGTGCCAGCAAGGGGCCAGCGGGAGGTTTGAATGAGCAGTTCTTC.

This clonotype appeared many times. DNA of the CDR3: TGTGCCATCAGTGAGAGGGACAGCCGAAATCAGCCCCAGCATTTT. Its protein is CAISERDSRNQPQHF. This sequence joins TRBV10-3 and TRBJ1-5; TRBD1 matches at 7 bases. The CDR3 has 15 amino acids. Germline loops: CDR1 ENHRY, CDR2 SYGVKD. Trimming took 2 bases from V and 4 from J; bases not matched to a gene: 5.

V is TRBV6-2 or TRBV6-3 and J is TRBJ1-2; D gene ambiguous. This CDR3 spans 14 amino acids. Germline CDR1 is MNHEY and CDR2 is SVGEGT. V lost 6 bases, J lost 8 bases, and 19 bases lay in between. The CDR3 sequence: CASSLLRGSDGYTF. In DNA, the CDR3 is TGTGCCAGCAGCCTATTGCGCGGCTCCGACGGCTACACCTTC.

Ten or more counts support this clonotype. The chain uses TRBV7-8 and TRBJ2-2, with TRBD1 matching 9 bases. Looked up from germline, CDR1 is SGHVS and CDR2 is FQNEAQ. The J segment lost 5 bases and the V segment lost 8 bases, leaving 15 bases of the junction unmatched. The CDR3 runs to 17 residues. DNA of the CDR3: TGTGCCAGCCCAAAGCCGCTATTACAGGGGGCGACCGGGGAGCTGTTTTTT. Translation gives CASPKPLLQGATGELFF.

Ten or more counts support this clonotype. For the CDR3, the DNA is TGCAGTGCCCTGGACAGGCGGGGCACTGAAGCTTTCTTT. Protein product: CSALDRRGTEAFF. This sequence joins TRBV20-1 and TRBJ1-1; 7 positions agree with TRBD1. V gave up 6 bases and J gave up 4 bases; unmatched junction bases: 8. Germline V lookup: CDR1 DFQATT, CDR2 SNEGSKA (reference sequence). The CDR3 spans 13 residues.